The 12 T cell receptor beta chains given below trace back to one sample, sequenced in a study of blood T cell repertoires in COVID-19. The table came from immunoSEQ multiplex PCR; TCRdb's copy has only in-frame clones and leaves some out. The data show 130,000 to 150,000 clones, about nine tenths seen once. The sequenced sample consisted of PBMCs or T cells enriched from blood (not recorded which). These receptor sequences come from a woman aged 40 to 50 who had been exposed to COVID-19.

This sequence joins TRBV7-2 and TRBJ1-6; 7 bases map to TRBD1. Germline trimming cut 9 bases from V and 4 bases from J; bases unmatched to any gene: 15. This CDR3 has 17 residues. Germline V CDR1 and CDR2: SGHTA, FQGNSA. DNA for the CDR3: TGTGCCAGGCGGGGAACAGGGGATGGCTCGTATAATTCACCCCTCCACTTT. Protein sequence: CARRGTGDGSYNSPLHF.

V and J are TRBV9 and TRBJ1-3; the D is unclear. V was trimmed by 4 bases and J by 1 base, leaving 12 bases between them. Germline assignment: CDR1 SGDLS and CDR2 YYNGEE. CDR3 length: 15 amino acids. The CDR3 loop is CASSTYEGSGNTIYF. CDR3 sequence (DNA): TGTGCCAGCAGCACATACGAGGGTTCTGGAAACACCATATATTTT.

The V call is TRBV25-1, the J call TRBJ2-5, with 7 bases lining up with TRBD1. Trimming at V came to 2 bases and at J to 4 bases, leaving 4 bases not matched to a gene. Germline values: CDR1 MGHDK, CDR2 SYGVNS. The CDR3 covers 14 residues. The CDR3 region has the DNA TGTGCCAGCAGTGAAGAGGGGGCAGGAGAGACCCAGTACTTC. It specifies CASSEEGAGETQYF.

The chain is built from TRBV12-5 and TRBJ1-1, with no clear D. This CDR3 comprises 17 residues. Trimming removed 0 bases from V and 0 bases from J, with 14 bases in between. Germline V CDR1 and CDR2: LGHNT, FRNRAP. The CDR3 DNA sequence: TGTGCTAGTGGTTTGGTAAACACGGGGTACATGAACACTGAAGCTTTCTTT. Translation gives CASGLVNTGYMNTEAFF.

The genes are TRBV19 and TRBJ1-2; TRBD1 matches 7 bases. CDR3 length: 13 amino acids. The ends lost 11 bases at V and 5 bases at J; junction bases unmatched: 11. CDR1 and CDR2 from the germline V gene are LNHDA and SQIVND (reference sequence). This CDR3 reads CASYNGTVYGYTF. In nucleotides, the CDR3 is TGTGCCTCTTACAACGGGACAGTATATGGCTACACCTTC.

This chain links TRBV10-3 with TRBJ1-4; D gene uncertain. CDR3 length: 13 residues. Trimming shortened V by 2 bases and J by 7 bases, and 8 bases separated the two germline ends. CDR1 and CDR2 (germline): ENHRY, SYGVKD. CDR3 region: CAISEIAGEKLFF. Written as DNA, the CDR3 is TGTGCCATCAGTGAGATAGCCGGTGAAAAACTGTTTTTT.

The V gene is TRBV18, the J gene TRBJ2-1; 7 bases are shared with TRBD2. V shed 3 bases and J 5 bases; nucleotides not matched to a gene: 1. The CDR3 runs 13 residues. Germline V CDR1 and CDR2: KGHSH, LQKENI. This chain's CDR3 is CASSPGRDNEQFF. The CDR3 coding sequence is TGTGCCAGCTCACCGGGGAGGGACAATGAGCAGTTCTTC.

The chain carries TRBV21-1 and TRBJ1-6; no DNA check was done on the table's D call, TRBD1. TRBV21-1 is flagged as a pseudogene. The CDR3 is 15 amino acids. The CDR3 bases are TGTGCCAGCCCTAGGGGGACAGTCAAAAATTCACCCCTCCACTTT. This encodes CASPRGTVKNSPLHF.

The chain is built from TRBV6-2 or TRBV6-3 and TRBJ1-1, with D possibly matching TRBD1 (5 bases). This CDR3 is 15 amino acids long. Germline lookup yields CDR1 MNHEY and CDR2 SVGEGT. Trimming pared 0 bases from V and 2 bases from J, leaving 10 bases between. CDR3 nucleotide sequence: TGTGCCAGCAGTTACTCTCTTCAGGGTAACACTGAAGCTTTCTTT. Protein: CASSYSLQGNTEAFF.

The CDR3 here is CASSRGREQPQHF. CDR3 DNA: TGTGCCAGCAGCCGGGGGCGGGAGCAGCCCCAGCATTTT. This chain links TRBV6-5 with TRBJ1-5; a weak D match, TRBD1 (6 bases). From germline, CDR1 is MNHEY and CDR2 SVGAGI. This CDR3 has 13 amino acids. V lost 6 bases, J lost 7 bases, and 13 bases lay in between.

The chain employs TRBV6-5 and TRBJ1-1; no firm D call. V was trimmed by 4 bases and J by 1 base, leaving 4 bases between them. Per the germline V gene, CDR1 is MNHEY and CDR2 is SVGAGI. The CDR3 covers 12 residues. CDR3 loop: CASSSQNTEAFF. DNA of the CDR3: TGTGCCAGCAGTTCACAGAACACTGAAGCTTTCTTT.

There are a few counts of this clone. This rearrangement joins TRBV11-2 to TRBJ2-7; TRBD2 matches at 7 bases. After removal of 0 bases from V and 2 bases from J, the junction contained 7 bases not matched to a gene. This CDR3 region has 16 residues. Germline-derived CDR1 and CDR2 are SGHAT and FQNNGV. The CDR3 region is CASSLESGTTTYEQYF. The CDR3 coding sequence is TGTGCCAGCAGCTTAGAGAGCGGGACTACTACCTACGAGCAGTACTTC.